These 32 T cell receptor beta chains were all obtained from the same sample, sequenced in a study of CD8+ T cells in alopecia areata. After isolation, RNA underwent reverse transcription to generate cDNA as the sequencing template. Some clones are missing from TCRdb's copy, which holds only in-frame ones; the method was immunoSEQ multiplex PCR. In the table there are about 190,000 clones, 50% to 60% of which are singletons. Stated treatment: oral pan-JAK inhibitor, 5-10 mg twice daily. This sample comprised CD4+ T cells sorted from blood, obtained at week 4, from a patient treated with tofacitinib. These receptors all come from a human donor with alopecia areata.

The CDR3 DNA reads as TGCGCCAGCAGTCAAGCGGGTAACCAAGAGACCCAGTACTTC. Protein product: CASSQAGNQETQYF. J is TRBJ2-5 and V is TRBV23-1, with TRBD2 as a possible D gene (5 bases). TRBV23-1 is classed as an ORF, of uncertain function. V was shortened by 2 bases and J by 0 bases, with 7 bases between the two germline ends. The length of the CDR3 is 14 residues.

J is TRBJ1-2 and V is TRBV2; D gene uncertain. CDR3 size: 14 residues. Germline CDR1 and CDR2: SNHLY and FYNNEI. Deletions cut 3 bases from V and 6 bases from J, with 14 bases between. The CDR3 sequence: CASSDFWDGNGYTF. The CDR3 DNA is TGTGCCAGCAGTGATTTTTGGGATGGAAATGGCTACACCTTC.

The gene calls are TRBV5-1 and TRBJ1-2; D call uncertain. The CDR3 sequence is 14 residues long. Trimming stripped 0 bases from V and 0 bases from J, with 6 bases between. Germline-derived CDR1 and CDR2 are SGHRS and YFSETQ. CDR3 DNA: TGCGCCAGCAGCTTGGAGTGGGCTAACTATGGCTACACCTTC. It translates to CASSLEWANYGYTF.

This sequence joins TRBV5-1 and TRBJ2-1; D is ambiguous. Germline V gene data show CDR1 as SGHRS and CDR2 as YFSETQ. This CDR3 spans 12 amino acids. V was clipped by 5 bases and J by 6 bases, with 9 bases between them. The CDR3 loop reads CASREQSNEQFF. For the CDR3, the DNA is TGCGCCAGCAGGGAGCAGAGCAATGAGCAGTTCTTC.

This chain links TRBV29-1 with TRBJ2-1; D tentatively reads TRBD1 or TRBD2 (6 bases each). The CDR3 has 12 residues. The V end was cut by 0 bases, the J end by 13 bases, with 13 bases between. The germline gives CDR1 SQVTM, CDR2 ANQGSEA. CDR3 sequence (DNA): TGCAGCGTTGAAGATGGAGGAGGGGGTCAGTTCTTC. Translated, it gives CSVEDGGGGQFF.

V and J are TRBV29-1 and TRBJ1-2, with 9 nucleotides matching TRBD1. The trim removed 2 bases at V and 3 bases at J, leaving 7 bases unmatched. The CDR3 is made up of 15 amino acids. The germline CDR1 and CDR2 sequences are SQVTM and ANQGSEA. In DNA, the CDR3 is TGCAGCGTTGAAACGGACAGGGGCACGTACTATGGCTACACCTTC. Translation gives CSVETDRGTYYGYTF.

As for this clone: Additional DNA sequences in this sample encode the identical CDR3. The rearrangement links TRBV7-9 to TRBJ2-1; 13 nucleotides match TRBD2. The V gene end was trimmed by 5 bases and the J gene end by 2 bases; junction bases not matched to a gene: 3. The CDR3 runs to 16 residues. The germline V gene has CDR1 SEHNR and CDR2 FQNEAQ (reference sequence). The CDR3 is CASSLGTSGTYNEQFF. In nucleotides, the CDR3 is TGTGCCAGCAGCCTGGGGACTAGCGGGACCTACAATGAGCAGTTCTTC.

The gene calls are TRBV7-9 and TRBJ2-7; a weak D match, TRBD2 (7 bases). Germline loops: CDR1 SEHNR, CDR2 FQNEAQ (reference sequence). CDR3 size: 15 residues. V lost 1 base and J 1 base, leaving 11 bases between the germline ends. The CDR3 here is CASSLDGGQSYEQYF. CDR3 nucleotides: TGTGCCAGCAGCTTAGACGGGGGGCAATCCTACGAGCAGTACTTC. The full variable domain, completed using reference TRBV7-9 and TRBJ2-7, is DTGVSQNPRHKITKRGQNVTFRCDPISEHNRLYWYRQTLGQGPEFLTYFQNEAQLEKSRLLSDRFSAERPKGSFSTLEIQRTEQGDSAMYLCASSLDGGQSYEQYFGPGTRLTVT.

Note on this clone: The sample has other DNA sequences that encode this CDR3 too. The chain is built from TRBV29-1 and TRBJ2-7, with 10 bases identical to TRBD2. Germline trimming cut 4 bases from V and 0 bases from J; bases unmatched to any gene: 0. Germline V lookup: CDR1 SQVTM, CDR2 ANQGSEA. The CDR3 contains 13 residues. The CDR3 loop reads CSVGTSGSYEQYF. CDR3 sequence (DNA): TGCAGCGTTGGGACTAGCGGCTCCTACGAGCAGTACTTC.

There are a few counts of this clone. This chain joins TRBV7-9 and TRBJ2-5, with TRBD1 matching over 8 bases. This CDR3 region has 13 residues. The germline CDR1 and CDR2 sequences are SEHNR and FQNEAQ (reference sequence). V shed 5 bases, J shed 5 bases, and the junction held 4 bases outside the gene matches. As DNA, the CDR3 is TGTGCCAGCAGCCCCCGGGACAGGGAGACCCAGTACTTC. Translation gives CASSPRDRETQYF. Full variable domain (missing parts from reference TRBV7-9 and TRBJ2-5): DTGVSQNPRHKITKRGQNVTFRCDPISEHNRLYWYRQTLGQGPEFLTYFQNEAQLEKSRLLSDRFSAERPKGSFSTLEIQRTEQGDSAMYLCASSPRDRETQYFGPGTRLLVL.

The chain is built from TRBV5-1 and TRBJ2-3, with TRBD2 matching 14 bases. CDR1 and CDR2 (germline): SGHRS, YFSETQ. The CDR3 has 18 amino acids. V shed 2 bases and J 1 base; nucleotides not matched to a gene: 6. Written as DNA, the CDR3 is TGCGCCAGCAGCTTCGGGACTAGCGGGAGTTGGGGCACAGATACGCAGTATTTT. This translates into CASSFGTSGSWGTDTQYF.

This clone has only a few counts. The gene calls are TRBV10-3 and TRBJ1-2; D uncertain. The CDR3 spans 13 residues. CDR1 and CDR2 (germline): ENHRY, SYGVKD. Trimming removed 4 bases at V and 6 bases at J, with 12 bases between. This CDR3 reads CAISVLVSNGYTF. Here the CDR3 DNA reads TGTGCCATCAGTGTTTTGGTCAGCAATGGCTACACCTTC.

The CDR3 sequence is CSVLADRASKQFF. The CDR3 DNA reads TGCAGCGTGCTCGCCGACAGGGCTTCCAAGCAGTTCTTC. The rearrangement uses TRBV29-1 and TRBJ2-1, with 7 bases matching TRBD1. J lost 11 bases, V lost 6 bases, and 13 bases had no gene match. Looked up from germline, CDR1 is SQVTM and CDR2 is ANQGSEA. The CDR3 length is 13 residues.

The chain is built from TRBV2 and TRBJ1-5; no definite D call. V shed 1 base and J shed 6 bases, with 7 bases lying between them. CDR3 length equals 13 residues. CDR1 and CDR2 (germline): SNHLY, FYNNEI. The CDR3, as DNA: TGTGCCAGCAGTGAAGGGGGATCTCAGCCCCAGCATTTT. This codes for CASSEGGSQPQHF.

This chain uses TRBV9 with TRBJ2-3, with 8 nucleotides matching TRBD2. CDR1 SGDLS and CDR2 YYNGEE come from the germline V gene. The V and J ends lost 0 bases and 14 bases, in that order; junction bases with no gene match: 17. CDR3 length: 16 amino acids. This CDR3 reads CASSVVRASGSSTLYF. DNA of the CDR3: TGTGCCAGCAGCGTAGTACGAGCTAGCGGGTCGTCTACCCTGTATTTT.

In its sample, this clone was seen a few times. The gene calls are TRBV5-1 and TRBJ2-7, with D perhaps TRBD2 (6 bases). V lost 0 bases, J lost 6 bases, and 16 bases lay in between. This CDR3 has 15 amino acids. CDR1 SGHRS and CDR2 YFSETQ come from the germline V gene. The CDR3 DNA reads TGCGCCAGCAGCTTGGCCGGGAGCTTGGGTGGCGAGCAGTACTTC. Its translation: CASSLAGSLGGEQYF.

The chain recombines TRBV25-1 with TRBJ1-2, with a weak D call TRBD1 (6 bases). CDR3 size: 13 residues. Deletions cut 4 bases from V and 3 bases from J, with 9 bases between. Germline V gives CDR1 MGHDK, CDR2 SYGVNS. CDR3 region: CASSVGQHYGYTF. The CDR3 coding sequence is TGTGCCAGCAGTGTAGGACAGCACTATGGCTACACCTTC.

This clone has only a few counts. J is TRBJ2-5 and V is TRBV7-2; 11 nucleotides align to TRBD1. The germline V gene has CDR1 SGHTA and CDR2 FQGNSA. Losses at the gene ends were 5 bases for V and 5 bases for J; bases not matched to a gene: 10. This CDR3 is 16 amino acids long. CDR3 DNA: TGTGCCAGCAGCCCCAGGACAGGGGGCGCTTGGGAGACCCAGTACTTC. This codes for CASSPRTGGAWETQYF. Combining the CDR3 with reference TRBV7-2 and TRBJ2-5 gives the whole variable domain GAGVSQSPSNKVTEKGKDVELRCDPISGHTALYWYRQSLGQGLEFLIYFQGNSAPDKSGLPSDRFSAERTGGSVSTLTIQRTQQEDSAVYLCASSPRTGGAWETQYFGPGTRLLVL.

This rearrangement joins TRBV2 to TRBJ2-7; D is ambiguous. CDR1 and CDR2 from the germline V gene are SNHLY and FYNNEI. The CDR3 length is 14 residues. V was trimmed by 3 bases and J by 3 bases, leaving 12 bases between them. The CDR3 region has the DNA TGTGCCAGCAGTGAGCCGGGCCTTATCTACGAGCAGTACTTC. Encoded protein: CASSEPGLIYEQYF. The variable domain in full, completed from reference TRBV2 and TRBJ2-7, reads EPEVTQTPSHQVTQMGQEVILRCVPISNHLYFYWYRQILGQKVEFLVSFYNNEISEKSEIFDDQFSVERPDGSNFTLKIRSTKLEDSAMYFCASSEPGLIYEQYFGPGTRLTVT.

In its sample, this clone was seen a few times. The J gene is TRBJ2-3, the V gene TRBV6-5; the match to TRBD2 covers 15 bases. The CDR3 is made up of 14 amino acids. Germline lookup yields CDR1 MNHEY and CDR2 SVGAGI. V shed 5 bases, J shed 10 bases, and the junction held 4 bases outside the gene matches. CDR3 residues: CASSQGLAGGAQYF. In DNA, the CDR3 is TGTGCCAGCAGTCAGGGACTAGCGGGAGGAGCGCAGTATTTT.

The V gene is TRBV7-9, the J gene TRBJ2-7; 10 bases are a match to TRBD2. The CDR3 totals 16 residues. J gave up 2 bases and V 5 bases, and 9 bases lay outside the gene matches. CDR1 is SEHNR, CDR2 FQNEAQ, per germline (reference sequence). The CDR3 DNA follows: TGTGCCAGCAGCCCGGCCGGGACTAGCGTAACCTACGAGCAGTACTTC. This translates into CASSPAGTSVTYEQYF.

This chain joins TRBV30 and TRBJ2-1, with 7 bases identical to TRBD2. Trimming took 4 bases from V and 1 from J; bases not matched to a gene: 7. The CDR3 runs 15 residues. CDR1 and CDR2 from the germline V gene are GTSNPN and SVGIG (reference sequence). CDR3 nucleotide sequence: TGTGCCTGGATTCTGACTAGCACATCCTACAATGAGCAGTTCTTC. Encoded protein: CAWILTSTSYNEQFF.

The rearrangement links TRBV29-1 to TRBJ2-1, with D possibly being TRBD1 or TRBD2 (5 bases each). The V end was cut by 5 bases, the J end by 8 bases, with 22 bases between. The germline V gene has CDR1 SQVTM and CDR2 ANQGSEA. This CDR3 has 15 residues. The CDR3 DNA sequence: TGCAGCGTTCGGGATTTTGGCAGGGAAGCTGATGAGCAGTTCTTC. Amino acids: CSVRDFGREADEQFF.

The chain recombines TRBV29-1 with TRBJ1-4, with 10 bases identical to TRBD1. The germline CDR1 and CDR2 sequences are SQVTM and ANQGSEA. CDR3 length equals 14 residues. V lost 7 bases to trimming and J lost 4 bases; unmatched junction nucleotides: 6. This chain's CDR3 is CSARQGASNEKLFF. The CDR3 DNA is TGCAGCGCGAGACAGGGGGCGAGTAATGAAAAACTGTTTTTT.

The V gene is TRBV7-8, the J gene TRBJ2-2; TRBD2 might be the D (6 bases). Germline values: CDR1 SGHVS, CDR2 FQNEAQ. V lost 3 bases and J lost 1, with 9 bases in between. This CDR3 region has 15 residues. The CDR3 here is CASSFGGGNTGELFF. For the CDR3, the DNA is TGTGCCAGCAGCTTTGGGGGAGGGAACACCGGGGAGCTGTTTTTT.

This clone was observed a handful of times. The V and J genes are TRBV7-2 and TRBJ2-2, with TRBD2 matching over 14 bases. Germline V gene lookup returns CDR1 SGHTA and CDR2 FQGNSA. This CDR3 is 16 amino acids long. The V segment lost 4 bases and the J segment 6 bases; nucleotides outside the gene matches: 4. CDR3 residues: CASSSRLAGGSGELFF. CDR3 bases: TGTGCCAGCAGCTCAAGACTAGCGGGAGGGTCCGGGGAGCTGTTTTTT. Filled out from reference TRBV7-2 and TRBJ2-2, the complete variable domain reads GAGVSQSPSNKVTEKGKDVELRCDPISGHTALYWYRQSLGQGLEFLIYFQGNSAPDKSGLPSDRFSAERTGGSVSTLTIQRTQQEDSAVYLCASSSRLAGGSGELFFGEGSRLTVL.

This clone occurred a few times. V gene TRBV7-8 combines with J gene TRBJ2-5; D remains ambiguous. V was shortened by 2 bases and J by 2 bases, with 6 bases between the two germline ends. Per the germline V gene, CDR1 is SGHVS and CDR2 is FQNEAQ. This CDR3 spans 13 amino acids. CDR3 protein: CASSLPRQETQYF. In nucleotides, the CDR3 is TGTGCCAGCAGCTTACCCAGGCAAGAGACCCAGTACTTC.

The V and J genes are TRBV7-2 and TRBJ2-7; D call uncertain. CDR1 is SGHTA, CDR2 FQGNSA, per germline. CDR3 length equals 14 residues. Between the trimmed V and J ends, which lost 3 bases and 0 bases, there was a span of 9 bases. For the CDR3, the DNA is TGTGCCAGCAGCTTTGGCGCGAGCTCCTACGAGCAGTACTTC. Translating gives CASSFGASSYEQYF.

This clone turned up a few times. The CDR3 DNA follows: TGTGCCAGCAGTGACCCGTGGTCCGAGCAGTACTTC. Translation gives CASSDPWSEQYF. The chain combines TRBV2 with TRBJ2-7; the D is unclear. This CDR3 has 12 amino acids. V lost 3 bases and J lost 6, with 9 bases in between. Per the germline V gene, CDR1 is SNHLY and CDR2 is FYNNEI.

The chain employs TRBV29-1 and TRBJ2-7; D unclear. Per germline, CDR1 SQVTM and CDR2 ANQGSEA. This CDR3 has 12 residues. Between the trimmed V and J ends, which lost 4 bases and 6 bases, there was a span of 13 bases. CDR3 loop: CSVVASVGEQYF. In DNA, the CDR3 is TGCAGCGTTGTGGCTAGTGTGGGCGAGCAGTACTTC.

The chain couples TRBV5-4 to TRBJ2-7; tentative D call: TRBD1 (6 bases). CDR3 length: 13 residues. Germline CDR1 SGHNT, CDR2 YYREEE (reference sequence). Trimming left V 0 bases short and J 5 bases short, with 9 bases between. Written as DNA, the CDR3 is TGTGCCAGCAGCTTGGACAGGGCTAACGAGCAGTACTTC. Its translation: CASSLDRANEQYF.

This clone has more than one count but fewer than ten. The chain employs TRBV5-6 and TRBJ2-2; 8 bases agree with TRBD2. CDR1 SGHDT and CDR2 YYEEEE come from the germline V gene. J lost 3 bases, V lost 2 bases, and 3 bases had no gene match. There are 15 residues in the CDR3. The chain's CDR3 is CASSFLAGHTGELFF. In DNA, the CDR3 is TGTGCCAGCAGCTTCCTAGCGGGTCACACCGGGGAGCTGTTTTTT.